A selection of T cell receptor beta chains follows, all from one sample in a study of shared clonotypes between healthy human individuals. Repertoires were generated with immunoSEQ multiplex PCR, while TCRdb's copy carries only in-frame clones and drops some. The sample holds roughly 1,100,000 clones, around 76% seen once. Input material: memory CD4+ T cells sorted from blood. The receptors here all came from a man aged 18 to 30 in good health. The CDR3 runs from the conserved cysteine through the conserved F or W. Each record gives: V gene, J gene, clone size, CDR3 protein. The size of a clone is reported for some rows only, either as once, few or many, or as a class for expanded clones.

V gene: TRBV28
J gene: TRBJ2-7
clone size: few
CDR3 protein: CASRDPGRYEQYF

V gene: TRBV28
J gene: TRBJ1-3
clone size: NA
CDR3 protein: CASSPYMGPGNTIYF

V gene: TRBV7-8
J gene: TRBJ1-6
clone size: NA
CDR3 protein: CASSLAGTYNSPLHF

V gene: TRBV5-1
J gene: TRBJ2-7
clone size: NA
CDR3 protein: CASSTGLAGGEQYF

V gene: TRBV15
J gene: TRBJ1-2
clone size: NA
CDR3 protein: CATSRDLAEPYGYTF

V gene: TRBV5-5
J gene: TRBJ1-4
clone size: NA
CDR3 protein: CASSRQIDRSNEKLFF

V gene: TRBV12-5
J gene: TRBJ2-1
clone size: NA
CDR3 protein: CASGGVGNEQFF

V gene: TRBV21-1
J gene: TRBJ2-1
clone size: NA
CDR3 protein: CASSTLASVHNEQFF

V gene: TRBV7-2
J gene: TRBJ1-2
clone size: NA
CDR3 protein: CASSRGGLYGYTF

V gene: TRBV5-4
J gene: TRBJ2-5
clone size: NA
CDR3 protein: CASSPGQGRRETQYF

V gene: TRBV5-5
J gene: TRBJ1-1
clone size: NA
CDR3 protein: CASSLLDRLYTEAFF

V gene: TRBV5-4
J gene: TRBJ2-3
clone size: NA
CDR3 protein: CASSLSGTDTQYF

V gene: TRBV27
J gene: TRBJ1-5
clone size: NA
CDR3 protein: CASSPSGGGYQPQHF

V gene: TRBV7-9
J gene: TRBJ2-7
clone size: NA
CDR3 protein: CASSVSPGTGEGEQYF

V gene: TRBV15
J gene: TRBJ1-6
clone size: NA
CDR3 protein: CATSRMTGGNSPLHF

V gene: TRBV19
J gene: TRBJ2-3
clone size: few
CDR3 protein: CASSIQGRDTQYF

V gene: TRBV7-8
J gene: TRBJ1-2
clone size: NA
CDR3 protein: CASSLAAGYYGYTF

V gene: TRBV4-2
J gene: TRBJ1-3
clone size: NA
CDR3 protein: CASSQEIPGLFSGNTIYF

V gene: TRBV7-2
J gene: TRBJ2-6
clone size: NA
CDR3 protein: CASSLVPRGPTGANVLTF

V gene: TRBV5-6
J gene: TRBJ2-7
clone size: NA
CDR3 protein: CASSARQGSEQYF

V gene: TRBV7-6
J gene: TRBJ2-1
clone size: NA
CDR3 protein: CASTSVPTLAGVYNEQFF

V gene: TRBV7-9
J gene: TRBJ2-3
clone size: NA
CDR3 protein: CASSSLAGAGDTDTQYF

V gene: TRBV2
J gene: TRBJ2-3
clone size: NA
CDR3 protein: CASSELDTQYF